Reported below is one TCR beta chain. Its antigen remains unidentified. This entry is derived from a study of T cell responses to AZD1222 COVID-19 vaccine. Points from the study as a whole: Spike was spanned by vaccine-associated CD4 TCRs, with dominance at 160-218 and 743-854. Sampled repertoires all dated from after the peak T cell response.

With 0 bases removed from V and 4 bases from J, the gap between germline ends came to 16 bases. CDR3 length: 17 amino acids. CDR1 is LGHDT and CDR2 is YNNKEL in the germline V gene (reference sequence). Libraries were prepared by immunoSEQ multiplex PCR; TCRdb keeps only in-frame clonotypes and omits some of them. The sample has around 140,000 clones; about nine tenths are singletons. The chain links TRBV3-1 (or the pseudogene TRBV3-2) to TRBJ2-1, with unresolved D. Material: peripheral blood, obtained 28 days after the second AZD1222 dose. The source is an adult who received the AZD1222 COVID-19 vaccine. The CDR3 spells CASSQDPPAGRYNEQFF. The CDR3 bases are TGTGCCAGCAGCCAAGATCCGCCTGCAGGTCGGTACAATGAGCAGTTCTTC.